Reported below is one T cell receptor beta chain. Antigen specificity is unknown. Amplification used 60 Vbeta primers and 13 Jbeta primers. Produced via immunoSEQ multiplex PCR; TCRdb's table is partial and in-frame only. The profile shows about 130,000 clones, roughly 80% of them singletons. Between the trimmed V and J ends, which lost 5 bases and 1 base, there was a span of 12 bases. CDR3 length: 14 residues. Germline CDR1 is MNHEY and CDR2 is SVGAGI. This record comes from a study of cytomegalovirus exposure and HLA in healthy donors. Regarding the study as a whole: In a later analysis, TCR beta V- and J-gene trimming showed a link to a missense DCLRE1C variant. Later, TCR association rates were found to vary by HLA locus, highest for DRB1 and lowest for HLA-C.

The sequence came from a woman aged 40 to 50 in good health and CMV-seronegative. The chain joins TRBV6-5 to TRBJ2-7; maybe TRBD1 (6 bases). Material: PBMCs. CDR3 protein: CASSRSGTSYEQYF. CDR3 DNA sequence: TGTGCCAGCAGTCGATCCGGGACATCCTACGAGCAGTACTTC.